This TCR beta chain derives from a study of blood T cell repertoires in COVID-19 (dated by TCRdb to the early 2020s). Regarding the research as a whole: Collaborator samples came from the United States, Italy and Spain and covered acute and convalescent phases of COVID-19. The prospective study material was composed of cDNA or gDNA derived from T cells, B-cell-depleted T cells, or PBMCs. The dataset comprised deeply sampled blood TCRbeta repertoires from subjects exposed to, actively infected with, or recovered from COVID-19. The repertoires were released in a freely available public database intended as a resource for research on the immune response to SARS-CoV-2. Samples came from the ongoing ImmuneRACE study (first 160 participants) plus 1,254 subjects from 6 global collaborators. Nearly every sample came with metadata listing a de-identified subject ID, COVID-19 status, age in years and sex. Where available, HLA class I and class II types were obtained from metadata supplied by the sample provider rather than from assay-based typing. Broad study findings and their caveats: How much clinical and demographic metadata was included differed by source and by participant, and the metadata was provided uncurated.

Collaborating institutions collected whole blood in K2EDTA tubes following their own protocols. For TCRbeta analysis, collaborator samples were shipped as frozen whole blood, as isolated PBMCs, or as DNA extracted from either sample type. The CDR3 sequence holds 15 residues, the cysteine and phenylalanine included. The CDR3 DNA has 45 bases and is translated from base 1. Looking up the germline V gene yields CDR1 SGDLS and CDR2 YYNGEE. Trimming costs V 2 bases and J 1 base, and their ends lie 12 bases apart. TCRbeta CDR3 regions were amplified from genomic DNA using the immunoSEQ Assay, a bias-controlled multiplex PCR. The study's own analysis went as follows. The number of nucleated cells in each sample was estimated from the amplification of reference gene primers within the assay. To quantify the absolute abundance of each unique TCRbeta CDR3 rearrangement, sequence reads were collapsed and filtered. For each sample, productive Simpson clonality was calculated as the square root of Simpson's diversity index across productive rearrangements. The clones in this table, taken by TCRdb from immuneACCESS, are in-frame only. Not every clone is retained; where verified, under half of the shortfall comes from an unresolved V gene, and the cause of the rest is unknown. The D gene and trimming were derived from the DNA, and the V and J assignments and clone size from that table. Across this sample there are tens of thousands of clones, with 88% seen only once. Roughly an eighth of the sample is taken by the ten largest.

As to this clone: This clone's antigen is unknown. Within one base of it there is no much larger clone, and no base qualities were kept.

The specimen was peripheral blood. The rearranged chain carries TRBV9 and TRBJ2-5, with the D gene uncertain. The receptor was derived from a human donor in a cohort sampled during active COVID-19. The nucleotide sequence reads as follows: TGTGCCAGCAGCGTTGGCTCCCCCGTCCAAGAGACCCAGTACTTC. Its coded protein is CASSVGSPVQETQYF.